This T cell receptor beta chain emerged from a study of T-cell reconstitution after alpha-beta-depleted transplantation in children (dated by TCRdb to 2016 to 2017). At the level of the whole study: Using TCR repertoire profiling, the study followed T-cell immune reconstitution in a quantitative way in children after TCRalphabeta/CD19-depleted allogeneic hematopoietic cell transplantation.

Library creation used PCR. This sample was sequenced with an Illumina HiSeq 2500. TCR library preparation used molecular barcoding, with unique molecular identifiers applied to normalize quantification of the TCRbeta repertoire. TCRdb took the public reads, trimmed them with fastp at Q25, ran MiXCR for clone calling and kept in-frame beta chains. CDR3 protein duplicates are merged, each entry listing the most common genes and DNA. The sample yields approximately 390,000 distinct CDR3 sequences; approximately 11% were counted once. The ten largest clones represent about 5% of the sample. Comments on this clonotype: Its recognized antigen is unknown. No base quality values were provided; no much bigger clone lies one nucleotide off.

CDR1 LGHNA and CDR2 YNFKEQ were looked up in the germline V gene. The CDR3, cysteine through phenylalanine, is 14 amino acids long. The entry retains the CDR3 DNA only, 42 bases that are in frame from base 1. V is cut by 0 bases and J by 9 bases, and the space between the germline ends is 9 bases. The sequence derives from a human donor who donated a stem cell graft to a child with acute myeloid leukemia. This sequence uses TRBV4-2 and TRBJ1-6; the D gene is unclear. This specimen was PBMCs from the stem cell graft donor, taken from the stem cell graft. The nucleotide sequence is given as TGTGCCAGCAGCCAAGAAGGTCCGGCTTCACCCCTCCACTTT. Its translation reads: CASSQEGPASPLHF.